This TCR beta chain was recovered during a study of T cells in Graves' hyperthyroidism and ophthalmopathy. Study conclusions and caveats: The model made its ophthalmopathy prediction, and onset followed a median 6.5 months later. In simple terms, a model built on 13 V-J features told ophthalmopathy apart from stable hyperthyroidism.

Each diagnosis was grounded in clinical symptoms, serum thyroxine and TRAb, thyroid ultrasound, and orbital computed tomography. Germline-derived CDR1 and CDR2 are SQVTM and ANQGSEA. Trimming at V came to 7 bases and at J to 5 bases, leaving 13 bases not matched to a gene. There are 15 residues in the CDR3. TCR beta CDR3 regions were amplified from RNA. With the HTBI primer set, the TCR CDR3 went through a first round of RT-PCR. From the multiplex PCR reads, TCRdb called clonotypes with MiXCR, one entry per CDR3 protein. The profile covers a few hundred thousand distinct CDR3 sequences, with 14% to 15% appearing a single time and around a third taken by the ten largest. Turning to this clonotype: Its antigen is unidentified.

The receptor was derived from a woman aged 25 to 45 with Graves' hyperthyroidism. The V and J genes are TRBV29-1 and TRBJ2-2, with 7 bases matching TRBD2. The source material was blood. Here the CDR3 reads CSAWSAAGDTGELFF. In DNA form, the CDR3 reads TGCAGCGCTTGGTCCGCTGCGGGAGATACCGGGGAGCTGTTTTTT.